Listed below are T cell receptor beta chains from one sample, sequenced in a study of cytomegalovirus exposure and HLA in healthy donors. This table comes from immunoSEQ multiplex PCR, and its TCRdb copy is limited to in-frame clones, with some not included. The repertoire holds about 79,000 clones, 80% to 95% seen once, with 3% to 4.5% in the top ten. Sequencing was performed on PBMCs. The receptor set was obtained from a woman in her 30s in good health and CMV-seronegative. CDR3s include the opening cysteine and the closing phenylalanine or tryptophan. A D gene is named only where the DNA matches it firmly. Not all rows give a size; the values are once, few, many and, for expanded clones, a class.

V gene,CDR3 length,J gene,D gene,clone size,CDR3 DNA,CDR3 protein
TRBV12-5,14,TRBJ2-7,TRBD1,.,TGTGCTAGTGTCCCCGAACAGGGGGCCTACGAGCAGTACTTC,CASVPEQGAYEQYF
TRBV21-1,14,TRBJ1-1,.,.,TGTGCCAGCAGCGCAGGACAGGCGAACACTGAAGCTTTCTTT,CASSAGQANTEAFF
TRBV7-6,15,TRBJ1-4,.,.,TGTGCCAGCAGCTTAGACGACAGCGTGGCTGAAAAACTGTTTTTT,CASSLDDSVAEKLFF
TRBV5-1,15,TRBJ1-2,TRBD1,.,TGCGCCAGCAGCGTGGGAGTTGGGACAGGGGATGGCTACACCTTC,CASSVGVGTGDGYTF
TRBV2,14,TRBJ2-5,.,.,TGTGCCAGCAGTGCCATACAGGGAACAGAGACCCAGTACTTC,CASSAIQGTETQYF
TRBV5-4,15,TRBJ2-2,TRBD2,.,TGTGCCAGCAGCTTGGGGACTAGCGCCGCCGGGGAGCTGTTTTTT,CASSLGTSAAGELFF
TRBV28,15,TRBJ2-2,TRBD1,.,TGTGCCAGCAGGTACCGGGACAGAAGCCCCGGGGAGCTGTTTTTT,CASRYRDRSPGELFF
TRBV27,16,TRBJ1-5,TRBD1,.,TGTGCCAGCAGTTTTCAGGGGGGAACAGGGCCCCAGCCCCAGCATTTT,CASSFQGGTGPQPQHF
TRBV6-6,13,TRBJ1-2,.,.,TGTGCCAGCAGTCACCGTCCGGACTATGGCTACACCTTC,CASSHRPDYGYTF
TRBV9,16,TRBJ2-1,TRBD2,once,TGTGCCAGCAGCCCCCGACTAGCGGGAGCCTACAATGAGCAGTTCTTC,CASSPRLAGAYNEQFF
TRBV5-4,16,TRBJ1-1,TRBD1,.,TGTGCCAGCAGAGGGACAGGGACCGTCATGAACACTGAAGCTTTCTTT,CASRGTGTVMNTEAFF
TRBV28,15,TRBJ2-3,TRBD2,.,TGTGCCAGCAGTCCGGGACTAGTAGAGACAGATACGCAGTATTTT,CASSPGLVETDTQYF
TRBV5-5,15,TRBJ1-2,.,.,TGTGCCAGCAGCTCCTTAAATCGGGACACCTATGGCTACACCTTC,CASSSLNRDTYGYTF
TRBV7-9,14,TRBJ2-2,TRBD1,.,TGTGCCAGCAGCTCAGGGGGTAACACCGGGGAGCTGTTTTTT,CASSSGGNTGELFF
TRBV4-3,14,TRBJ2-3,.,once,TGCGCCAGCGGCGGGGGCCTGGGCACAGATACGCAGTATTTT,CASGGGLGTDTQYF
TRBV18,15,TRBJ1-2,TRBD1,.,TGTGCCAGCTCACCTGAGGGGGCCCCCAACTATGGCTACACCTTC,CASSPEGAPNYGYTF
TRBV6-1,17,TRBJ1-2,.,.,TGTGCCAGCAGTGATGAAAGTACAGGGTTTGGGTCGAGGGGCTACACCTTC,CASSDESTGFGSRGYTF
TRBV6-4,15,TRBJ2-2,.,.,TGTGCCAGCAGTGACCGTCAGGGCTCAGGGAGGGAGCTGTTTTTT,CASSDRQGSGRELFF
TRBV27,13,TRBJ2-1,.,.,TGTGCCAGCAGTCTGGACAGTAACAATGAGCAGTTCTTC,CASSLDSNNEQFF
TRBV12-5,17,TRBJ2-7,TRBD2,.,TGTGCTAGTGGTTTGGTAGCTAGCGGGAGTGGGAGCTACGAGCAGTACTTC,CASGLVASGSGSYEQYF
TRBV27,14,TRBJ1-3,.,.,TGTGCCAGCCGGCAATCCGGGGCTGGAAACACCATATATTTT,CASRQSGAGNTIYF
TRBV7-9,14,TRBJ1-1,.,.,TGTGCCAGCAGCTTAGAAGGGGGGAACACTGAAGCTTTCTTT,CASSLEGGNTEAFF
TRBV30,11,TRBJ2-7,.,.,TGTGCCTCAGGACAGCTCTACGAGCAGTACTTC,CASGQLYEQYF
TRBV28,13,TRBJ1-6,.,once,TGTGCCACCATACAAACGGGGAATTCACCCCTCCACTTT,CATIQTGNSPLHF
TRBV5-1,15,TRBJ1-2,TRBD1,.,TGCGCCAGCAGCTGGGAACCGGGACAGGGCTCTGGCTACACCTTC,CASSWEPGQGSGYTF
TRBV2,15,TRBJ1-3,TRBD1,.,TGTGCCAGCAGTGGACAGGGGGCAACTGGAAACACCATATATTTT,CASSGQGATGNTIYF
TRBV27,15,TRBJ2-2,.,.,TGTGCCAGCAGTTTACGGGGTCGCGGCACCGGGGAGCTGTTTTTT,CASSLRGRGTGELFF
TRBV5-1,15,TRBJ2-5,TRBD1,.,TGCGCCAGCAGCTTGTCCCAGGGGGCTGAAGAGACCCAGTACTTC,CASSLSQGAEETQYF
TRBV10-2,12,TRBJ1-1,.,.,TGCGCCAGCAGTGAATACAGGGCGTGGGCTTTCTTT,CASSEYRAWAFF
TRBV7-9,15,TRBJ2-7,TRBD2,once,TGTGCCAGCAGCTTATCCGGGACTAGCGGGGACGAGCAGTACTTC,CASSLSGTSGDEQYF
TRBV7-2,14,TRBJ2-3,.,.,TGTGCCAGCAGCTTAGGGGGGGAAACAGATACGCAGTATTTT,CASSLGGETDTQYF
TRBV5-1,15,TRBJ2-1,TRBD2,.,TGCGCCAGCAGCCTGACTAGCGGAGTCTACAATGAGCAGTTCTTC,CASSLTSGVYNEQFF
TRBV19,17,TRBJ2-7,TRBD2,.,TGTGCCAGTAGTATGGGACCTCTAGCGGGAGTCCCCTACGAGCAGTACTTC,CASSMGPLAGVPYEQYF
TRBV28,14,TRBJ2-7,TRBD1,once,TGTGCCAGCAGTACAAGACAGGGGACGGGCGAGCAGTACTTC,CASSTRQGTGEQYF
TRBV14,12,TRBJ2-5,.,.,TGTGCCAGCAGCCAAGAGCGAGGGACCCAGTACTTC,CASSQERGTQYF
TRBV2,14,TRBJ2-1,TRBD2,.,TGTGCCACACCCGGACTAGCGGCTTCTAATGAGCAGTTCTTC,CATPGLAASNEQFF
TRBV15,15,TRBJ2-1,.,.,TGTGCCACCAGCAGAGGACAGGCTGGCCCCAGTGAGCAGTTCTTC,CATSRGQAGPSEQFF
TRBV9,14,TRBJ1-2,TRBD1,.,TGTGCCAGCAGACCACCGGGACAGGGCTATGGCTACACCTTC,CASRPPGQGYGYTF
TRBV20-1,10,TRBJ2-7,.,.,TGCAGTGCTAGTCAGGACGAGCAGTACTTC,CSASQDEQYF
TRBV28,15,TRBJ1-6,.,.,TGTGCCAGCAGTTTATCGGGCGGGGAGAGTTCACCCCTCCACTTT,CASSLSGGESSPLHF
TRBV6-5,14,TRBJ1-6,.,.,TGTGCCAGCACGGAGACAGCCTATAATTCACCCCTCCACTTT,CASTETAYNSPLHF
TRBV7-2,13,TRBJ1-6,.,.,TGTGCCAGCACCCAGTCGGCGGGTTCACCCCTCCACTTT,CASTQSAGSPLHF
TRBV19,14,TRBJ1-5,TRBD1,.,TGTGCCAGTAGTATCGCAGGGGGGAGGCAGCCCCAGCATTTT,CASSIAGGRQPQHF
TRBV4-1,17,TRBJ2-5,TRBD2,.,TGCGCCAGCAGCCCATCACTAGCGGGGAGCCCTAAAGAGACCCAGTACTTC,CASSPSLAGSPKETQYF
TRBV29-1,14,TRBJ1-2,.,.,TGCAGCGTTTCTACAGGGTACGTCTTCTATGGCTACACCTTC,CSVSTGYVFYGYTF